Here is one TCR beta chain with its context. Profiling relied on immunoSEQ multiplex PCR, and the TCRdb table lists in-frame clones only, not all of them. The sample lists roughly 100,000 clones, 92% occurring once. This sample stems from a study of control samples from healthy donors and cancer patients. The receptor comes from a woman younger than 30 in good health. The source material was blood.

The CDR3 nucleotides are TGTGCCAGCAGCTTAGGGGTAGATTCACCCCTCCACTTT. Amino acid sequence: CASSLGVDSPLHF. V and J are TRBV7-9 and TRBJ1-6; no definite D call. Trimming left V 1 base short and J 8 bases short, with 6 bases between. The CDR3 has 13 amino acids. The germline gives CDR1 SEHNR, CDR2 FQNEAQ (reference sequence).